The entry that follows covers one TCR beta chain sequence. This clone has just a few counts. Its antigen specificity is not known. The record has no base qualities; no much larger clone is one base away. The source of the sample is a study of technical replicates of blood from a handful of donors (dated by TCRdb to the late 2010s). Library preparation employed the immunoSEQ multiplex PCR assay. TCRdb provides this immuneACCESS table in a form limited to in-frame rearrangements. Some clones are lacking; in checked studies, under half of them reflect an unresolved V gene, and why the rest are absent is not known. The table for this sample lists some 80,000 clones; about 96% of them were counted only once. Approximately 0.32% of the sample is taken by the ten largest. From the cysteine up to the phenylalanine, the CDR3 has a length of 13 residues. Only the CDR3 part of the read is kept: 39 bases, read in frame from the first base. The germline V gene encodes CDR1 SGHNT and CDR2 YYREEE (reference sequence). Trimming accounts for 5 bases at V and 3 bases at J, while the number of junction bases matched to no gene is 2.

In this chain, TRBV5-4 is recombined with TRBJ1-1, and 9 junction bases match TRBD1. Sequenced input: T cells isolated from PBMCs. This TCR came from a human donor in good health. The CDR3 reads CASRWDRDTEAFF. The DNA sequence is given as TGTGCCAGCAGATGGGACAGGGACACTGAAGCTTTCTTT. This CDR3, with the reference TRBV5-4 and TRBJ1-1 proteins standing in past its ends, gives the full variable domain ETGVTQSPTHLIKTRGQQVTLRCSSQSGHNTVSWYQQALGQGPQFIFQYYREEENGRGNFPPRFSGLQFPNYSSELNVNALELDDSALYLCASRWDRDTEAFFGQGTRLTVV.